This T cell receptor beta chain was captured by sequencing in a study of beta chain features in type 1 diabetes. This clone has a handful of counts. Its antigen is not known. Only one heparinised blood draw was taken per donor, and its volume averaged roughly 0.12 L. Germline V CDR1 and CDR2: SGDLS, YYNGEE. The CDR3 has 15 residues. V was clipped by 0 bases and J by 5 bases; unmatched bases: 5. The entirety of the isolated RNA underwent reverse transcription, so expressed TCRB transcripts were sequenced. Repertoires were generated with immunoSEQ multiplex PCR, while TCRdb's copy carries only in-frame clones and drops some. The sample includes 150,000 to 190,000 clones, about 9.4% of them seen just once. Study-wide results and caveats: Shortening of TCRB CDR3s, moderate but significant, appeared in all four CD4+ subsets of Type 1 diabetes patients. In comparison with healthy donors, patients had naive, central memory and Treg TCRB repertoires that appeared more similar.

This chain joins TRBV9 and TRBJ2-1, with 7 bases that match TRBD2. This clonotype originated in a man aged 25 to 40 with type 1 diabetes. The sample was central memory CD4+ T cells from blood. CDR3: CASSVVSSGDNEQFF. Here the CDR3 DNA reads TGTGCCAGCAGCGTAGTGTCTAGCGGAGACAATGAGCAGTTCTTC.